This T cell receptor beta chain is from a study of blood T cells in healthy people across ages. The length of the CDR3 is 15 residues. V was pared by 5 bases and J by 4 bases, with 10 bases of the junction left unmatched. Looked up from germline, CDR1 is SGHTA and CDR2 is FQGNSA. Using a J-beta primer mix together with a sample-barcoded 5' primer, a second PCR was run for roughly 7 to 11 cycles. TCRdb reanalysed the 5' RACE reads using MiXCR and keeps one entry per CDR3 protein. The top ten clones hold roughly 25% of a sample with hundreds of thousands of distinct CDR3 sequences, approximately 53% of them seen once.

The clonotype comes from a man aged 35-49 years in good health. This rearrangement joins TRBV7-2 to TRBJ1-2; 7 bases line up with TRBD1. The sample taken for sequencing was blood. The CDR3 region is CASSQPGTELYGYTF. The CDR3, as DNA: TGTGCCAGCAGCCAGCCCGGGACAGAGCTCTATGGCTACACCTTC.